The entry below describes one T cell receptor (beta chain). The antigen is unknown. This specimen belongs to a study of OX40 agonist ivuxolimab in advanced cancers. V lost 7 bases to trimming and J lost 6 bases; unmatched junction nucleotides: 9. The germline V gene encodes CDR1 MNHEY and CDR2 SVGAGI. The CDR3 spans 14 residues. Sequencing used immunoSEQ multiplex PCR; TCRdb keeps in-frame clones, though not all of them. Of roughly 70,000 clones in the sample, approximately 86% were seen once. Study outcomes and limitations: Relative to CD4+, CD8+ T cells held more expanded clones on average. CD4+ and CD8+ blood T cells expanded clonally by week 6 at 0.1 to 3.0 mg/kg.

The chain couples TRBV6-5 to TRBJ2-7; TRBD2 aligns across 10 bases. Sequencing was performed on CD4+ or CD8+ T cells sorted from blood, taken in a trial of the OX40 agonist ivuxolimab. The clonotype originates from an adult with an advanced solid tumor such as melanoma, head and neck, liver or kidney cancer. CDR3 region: CASTVVAGGSEQYF. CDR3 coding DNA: TGTGCCAGCACAGTTGTAGCGGGAGGTTCCGAGCAGTACTTC.